Presented here are 7 T cell receptor beta chains from one specimen sequenced in a study of blood T cell repertoires in COVID-19. The assay was immunoSEQ multiplex PCR, and TCRdb's table has in-frame clones only and misses some. This table holds around 86,000 clones, 75% to 85% found once. Material: peripheral blood. The receptors shown here come from a woman of 80 years or more with acute or convalescent COVID-19.

This clone was seen only a few times. The DNA for the CDR3 is TGTGCCAGCAGCTTTTCCCACTACGGGGGAGCAGAGACCCAGTACTTC. Its translation is CASSFSHYGGAETQYF. The chain employs TRBV11-3 and TRBJ2-5; D might be TRBD2 (6 bases). The CDR3 is made up of 16 amino acids. Germline V lookup: CDR1 SGHNT, CDR2 YENEEA. V was trimmed by 3 bases and J by 4 bases, leaving 18 bases between them. The entire variable domain, with the rest obtained from reference TRBV11-3 and TRBJ2-5, is as follows: EAGVVQSPRYKIIEKKQPVAFWCNPISGHNTLYWYLQNLGQGPELLIRYENEEAVDDSQLPKDRFSAERLKGVDSTLKIQPAELGDSAVYLCASSFSHYGGAETQYFGPGTRLLVL.

The V call is TRBV18, the J call TRBJ2-1; possibly TRBD2 for D (6 bases). CDR3 length: 16 amino acids. Per germline, CDR1 KGHSH and CDR2 LQKENI. Trimming removed 0 bases from V and 5 bases from J, with 14 bases in between. The DNA for the CDR3 is TGTGCCAGCTCACCACCGCGGGACCCCTTAAACAATGAGCAGTTCTTC. Residues: CASSPPRDPLNNEQFF.

J is TRBJ2-3 and V is TRBV15, with a tentative D call TRBD2 (6 bases). This CDR3 is built from 16 residues. Germline-derived CDR1 and CDR2 are LNHNV and YYDKDF (reference sequence). V was trimmed by 0 bases and J by 2 bases, leaving 12 bases between them. CDR3 residues: CATSRDSGLTTDTQYF. The DNA for the CDR3 is TGTGCCACCAGCAGAGATTCGGGACTTACCACAGATACGCAGTATTTT.

V usage is TRBV18 and J usage is TRBJ2-6, with D maybe TRBD1 (5 bases). CDR3 length equals 17 residues. V shed 0 bases and J shed 0 bases, with 9 bases lying between them. Germline loops: CDR1 KGHSH, CDR2 LQKENI. The CDR3 reads CASSPPKGVSGANVLTF. Written as DNA, the CDR3 is TGTGCCAGCTCACCACCGAAAGGGGTCTCTGGGGCCAACGTCCTGACTTTC.

V usage is TRBV5-4 and J usage is TRBJ2-5; D remains unclear. This CDR3 region has 13 residues. Trimming left V 0 bases short and J 5 bases short, with 8 bases between. In germline, CDR1 is SGHNT, CDR2 YYREEE (reference sequence). DNA for the CDR3: TGTGCCAGCAGCTTGGTTGGAGAGGAGACCCAGTACTTC. Translation gives CASSLVGEETQYF.

The chain uses TRBV10-3 and TRBJ2-2; tentatively, D is TRBD1 (6 bases). The CDR3 has 15 amino acids. The V and J ends lost 5 bases and 3 bases respectively, with 13 bases between them. CDR1 is ENHRY, CDR2 SYGVKD, per germline. CDR3 sequence (DNA): TGTGCCATCAGTACTACAGGGTCGTACACCGGGGAGCTGTTTTTT. Amino acid sequence: CAISTTGSYTGELFF.

The gene calls are TRBV12-3 or TRBV12-4 and TRBJ2-2, with a weak D call TRBD2 (5 bases). The CDR3 has 13 residues. Deletions cut 6 bases from V and 6 bases from J, with 11 bases between. The CDR3 DNA sequence: TGTGCCAGCAGGATACTAGTCGCCGGGGAGCTGTTTTTT. The encoded protein is CASRILVAGELFF.